This T cell receptor beta chain was identified in a study of type 1 regulatory T cells. Trimming stripped 6 bases from V and 4 bases from J, with 19 bases between. The CDR3 is 16 amino acids. TCRdb re-called the reads through MiXCR, storing one row per CDR3 protein. The data show approximately 97,000 distinct CDR3 sequences, with roughly 31% seen just once and 2% to 2.5% held by the top ten. The sequencing input was CD4+ T cells, either the whole sample or a sorted fraction (not recorded which). This receptor was identified in a human donor in good health. The V gene is TRBV12-3 or TRBV12-4, the J gene TRBJ1-5; D is possibly TRBD1 (6 bases). Here the CDR3 reads CASRSRQDERNQPQHF. CDR3 bases: TGTGCCAGCAGATCCAGACAGGATGAACGTAATCAGCCCCAGCATTTT.